Following are 25 T cell receptor beta chains from one sample sequenced in a study of cytomegalovirus exposure and HLA in healthy donors. The PCR contained 60 Vbeta and 13 Jbeta primers. The method was immunoSEQ multiplex PCR; TCRdb's version includes in-frame clones alone and lacks a portion of them. The data contain about 170,000 clones, approximately 85% of them singletons. Material for sequencing was PBMCs. These receptors came from a man aged 30-40 years in good health and CMV-seropositive.

This clone was seen a single time. The chain couples TRBV19 to TRBJ1-1; 7 bases match TRBD1. Germline V CDR1 and CDR2: LNHDA, SQIVND (reference sequence). The CDR3 runs to 17 residues. Trimming took 4 bases from V and 1 from J; bases not matched to a gene: 12. In DNA form, the CDR3 reads TGTGCCAGTAGTACGCACGTGTTCGACAGGGAGAACACTGAAGCTTTCTTT. This codes for CASSTHVFDRENTEAFF.

This chain joins TRBV15 and TRBJ1-3, with D unclear. The CDR3 loop spans 15 amino acids. With 0 bases removed from V and 3 bases from J, the gap between germline ends came to 9 bases. The germline CDR1 and CDR2 sequences are LNHNV and YYDKDF (reference sequence). In nucleotides, the CDR3 is TGTGCCACCAGCAGAGATCCGGGAGGTGGAAACACCATATATTTT. Residues: CATSRDPGGGNTIYF.

The V and J genes are TRBV5-1 and TRBJ2-3; D may be TRBD2 (6 bases). The V and J ends lost 5 bases and 2 bases respectively, with 15 bases between them. Germline CDR1 reads SGHRS; CDR2 reads YFSETQ. CDR3 length: 15 amino acids. CDR3 in DNA: TGCGCCAGCAGGGACGTTAGCGGACCCACAGATACGCAGTATTTT. Translating gives CASRDVSGPTDTQYF.

The rearrangement links TRBV5-8 to TRBJ1-1, with a weak D call TRBD1 (6 bases). V lost 4 bases to trimming and J lost 2 bases, with 15 bases between them. In germline, CDR1 is SGHTS, CDR2 YDEGEE. The CDR3 length is 15 residues. The CDR3 region has the DNA TGTGCCAGCAGCCAATTCACAGGGTCAAACACTGAAGCTTTCTTT. Protein product: CASSQFTGSNTEAFF.

The chain carries TRBV15 and TRBJ2-2; D is uncertain. Trimming removed 0 bases from V and 5 bases from J, with 4 bases in between. The CDR3 covers 13 residues. From germline, CDR1 is LNHNV and CDR2 YYDKDF (reference sequence). Here the CDR3 reads CATSRDITGELFF. CDR3 nucleotide sequence: TGTGCCACCAGCAGAGATATAACCGGGGAGCTGTTTTTT.

V and J are TRBV7-2 and TRBJ2-7, with a tentative D call TRBD2 (5 bases). Per the germline V gene, CDR1 is SGHTA and CDR2 is FQGNSA. Trimming removed 5 bases at V and 0 bases at J, with 14 bases between. The CDR3 contains 15 residues. The CDR3 spells CASSQRGRFSYEQYF. CDR3 nucleotides: TGTGCCAGCAGCCAAAGAGGGCGGTTCTCCTACGAGCAGTACTTC.

This rearrangement joins TRBV7-9 to TRBJ1-1, with TRBD1 matching 11 bases. CDR1 is SEHNR, CDR2 FQNEAQ, per germline (reference sequence). The V segment lost 5 bases and the J segment 0 bases; nucleotides outside the gene matches: 11. The CDR3 covers 18 residues. CDR3 residues: CASSPRWTGGWMNTEAFF. The CDR3, as DNA: TGTGCCAGCAGCCCCCGTTGGACAGGGGGCTGGATGAACACTGAAGCTTTCTTT.

This chain's CDR3 is CASSVGDFAIYEQYF. CDR3 bases: TGTGCCAGCAGCGTCGGGGACTTTGCAATATACGAGCAGTACTTC. The chain uses TRBV9 and TRBJ2-7; D perhaps matches TRBD2 (6 bases). The CDR3 has 15 residues. The V gene lost 2 bases and the J gene lost 4 bases, with 16 bases spanning the gap. From germline, CDR1 is SGDLS and CDR2 YYNGEE.

The chain combines TRBV27 with TRBJ2-3; 14 bases line up with TRBD2. The junction had 7 bases not matched to a gene; V was cut back by 7 bases and J by 4 bases. The CDR3 is 16 residues long. CDR1 MNHEY and CDR2 SMNVEV come from the germline V gene (reference sequence). This CDR3 reads CASTSPGLAGADTQYF. The CDR3 DNA is TGTGCCAGCACCTCCCCGGGACTAGCGGGAGCAGATACGCAGTATTTT.

This clone came up once. The CDR3 region is CASVLAIPYGYTF. The CDR3 DNA sequence: TGTGCCAGCGTGCTGGCCATTCCTTATGGCTACACCTTC. The chain recombines TRBV2 with TRBJ1-2, with D uncertain. The germline V gene has CDR1 SNHLY and CDR2 FYNNEI. The CDR3 contains 13 residues. Deletions cut 8 bases from V and 5 bases from J, with 15 bases between.

The V gene is TRBV4-1, the J gene TRBJ2-1; 12 nucleotides match TRBD2. The CDR3 sequence is 15 residues long. J lost 5 bases, V lost 4 bases, and 3 bases had no gene match. CDR1 MGHRA and CDR2 YSYEKL come from the germline V gene. The CDR3 bases are TGCGCCAGCAGCCGGCGACTAGCGGGAGACAATGAGCAGTTCTTC. Protein sequence: CASSRRLAGDNEQFF.

The gene calls are TRBV2 and TRBJ2-7; D call uncertain. Germline values: CDR1 SNHLY, CDR2 FYNNEI. V lost 3 bases and J 2 bases, leaving 5 bases between the germline ends. The CDR3 runs 12 residues. The chain's CDR3 is CASSESTYEQYF. The CDR3 DNA follows: TGTGCCAGCAGTGAGAGTACCTACGAGCAGTACTTC.

A note on this clone: At one of its ends the junction is not consistent with the germline gene, which may arise from a read error. The chain employs TRBV7-7 and TRBJ2-5, with TRBD1 matching 11 bases. The DNA end is a closer match to TRBJ2-7, so the J assignment may be wrong. Germline CDR1 SSHAT, CDR2 FNYEAQ (reference sequence). CDR3 length equals 15 residues. In DNA, the CDR3 is TGTGCTAGCAGCTTGGGCGGGACAGGGGGCTACGAGCAGTACTTC. Its translation: CASSLGGTGGYEQYF.

V and J are TRBV7-3 and TRBJ2-3; 11 positions agree with TRBD2. The CDR3 contains 15 residues. The germline gives CDR1 SGHTA, CDR2 FQGTGA. Trimming removed 5 bases from V and 10 bases from J; junction bases left unmatched: 11. The CDR3 region has the DNA TGTGCCAGCAGCCTTGGGACTAGCGGAGAGGGAGCGCAGTATTTT. It encodes CASSLGTSGEGAQYF.

As DNA, the CDR3 is TGCGCCAGCAGGGACGGGAGCTCCTACAATGAGCAGTTCTTC. Its translation: CASRDGSSYNEQFF. The gene calls are TRBV5-1 and TRBJ2-1, with D possibly matching TRBD2 (6 bases). The V end lost 5 bases, the J end lost 0 bases, and 9 bases lay between the germline ends. The V gene's germline CDR1 is SGHRS and CDR2 YFSETQ. The CDR3 has 14 amino acids.

This clone was detected once. The chain uses TRBV10-3 and TRBJ1-1; the match to TRBD1 covers 7 bases. Germline V gene data show CDR1 as ENHRY and CDR2 as SYGVKD. The CDR3 has 14 residues. With 10 bases clipped from V and 1 base from J, the junction kept 9 bases outside the gene matches. As DNA, the CDR3 is TGTGCCACCGGCATGACAGGGTCGAACACTGAAGCTTTCTTT. Translation: CATGMTGSNTEAFF.

The V call is TRBV7-8, the J call TRBJ2-1; weak D call: TRBD1 (5 bases). Germline V CDR1 and CDR2: SGHVS, FQNEAQ. The CDR3 contains 16 residues. Trimming stripped 6 bases from V and 2 bases from J, with 17 bases between. This CDR3 reads CASSSTGKGAYNEQFF. CDR3 in DNA: TGTGCCAGCAGTTCTACAGGAAAAGGGGCCTACAATGAGCAGTTCTTC.

This rearrangement joins TRBV5-1 to TRBJ1-1; 8 positions match TRBD1. The V segment lost 8 bases and the J segment 4 bases; nucleotides outside the gene matches: 10. CDR1 and CDR2 from the germline V gene are SGHRS and YFSETQ. This CDR3 has 14 residues. The CDR3 region has the DNA TGCGCCAGTACACCGACAGGGGTGTTCACTGAAGCTTTCTTT. This encodes CASTPTGVFTEAFF.

This clone was observed once. The V gene is TRBV18, the J gene TRBJ2-5; weak D call: TRBD1 (6 bases). Germline CDR1 is KGHSH and CDR2 is LQKENI. V was clipped by 1 base and J by 2 bases, with 8 bases between them. The CDR3 spans 14 residues. CDR3 DNA: TGTGCCAGCTCACCACTTCAGGGGCAAGAGACCCAGTACTTC. Its protein product is CASSPLQGQETQYF.

This clone was observed a single time. The V gene is TRBV6-1, the J gene TRBJ1-1; D possibly corresponds to TRBD1 (6 bases). The CDR3 extends over 14 amino acids. Trimming removed 6 bases from V and 0 bases from J, with 11 bases in between. CDR1 is MNHNS and CDR2 is SASEGT in the germline V gene. The DNA for the CDR3 is TGTGCCAGCAGCACCGGGACATTGAACACTGAAGCTTTCTTT. Translating it yields CASSTGTLNTEAFF.

The chain combines TRBV25-1 with TRBJ1-3; 7 bases agree with TRBD1. The trim removed 3 bases at V and 2 bases at J, leaving 4 bases unmatched. Germline V gene data show CDR1 as MGHDK and CDR2 as SYGVNS. The CDR3 consists of 15 residues. The chain's CDR3 is CASSDPGTAGNTIYF. CDR3 in DNA: TGTGCCAGCAGTGACCCTGGGACAGCTGGAAACACCATATATTTT.

This clone was recorded once. The V gene is TRBV19, the J gene TRBJ1-5; perhaps TRBD1 as D (5 bases). In germline, CDR1 is LNHDA, CDR2 SQIVND (reference sequence). V was pared by 3 bases and J by 6 bases, with 15 bases between. The CDR3 consists of 15 residues. CDR3 DNA sequence: TGTGCCAGTAGTATCGCGGGGGGGGGAGGTCAGCCCCAGCATTTT. Translated: CASSIAGGGGQPQHF.

The V gene is TRBV2, the J gene TRBJ2-5, with 11 bases matching TRBD1. The CDR3 consists of 15 residues. After removal of 7 bases from V and 7 bases from J, the junction contained 11 bases not matched to a gene. Germline CDR1 reads SNHLY; CDR2 reads FYNNEI. CDR3 sequence reads: CASKTIPGTGGTQYF. In DNA, the CDR3 is TGTGCCAGCAAGACCATTCCCGGGACAGGGGGGACCCAGTACTTC. The full variable domain, with the rest looked up from reference TRBV2 and TRBJ2-5, is EPEVTQTPSHQVTQMGQEVILRCVPISNHLYFYWYRQILGQKVEFLVSFYNNEISEKSEIFDDQFSVERPDGSNFTLKIRSTKLEDSAMYFCASKTIPGTGGTQYFGPGTRLLVL.

The J gene is TRBJ1-4, the V gene TRBV5-5; maybe TRBD1 (5 bases). The ends were cut back, 0 bases at V and 6 bases at J, with 12 bases in the middle. CDR1 is SGHKS and CDR2 is YYEKEE in the germline V gene (reference sequence). The CDR3 is 15 amino acids. The DNA for the CDR3 is TGTGCCAGCAGCTTGGCCCCATCGGGGGATGAAAAACTGTTTTTT. Amino acids: CASSLAPSGDEKLFF.

The V call is TRBV9, the J call TRBJ1-2; D not certain. The germline V and J ends were trimmed by 3 bases and 5 bases, with 11 bases remaining between them. The germline V gene encodes CDR1 SGDLS and CDR2 YYNGEE. CDR3 length equals 13 residues. CDR3 amino acids: CASSAGILYGYTF. CDR3 nucleotide sequence: TGTGCCAGCAGCGCCGGGATTCTGTATGGCTACACCTTC.